The sequence of this T cell receptor beta chain was determined in a study of regulatory and conventional T cells in RAG deficiency. Study-level results: In Omenn syndrome, Treg and Tconv repertoires overlapped >75%. Treg unique TCR beta sequences were approximately 96-fold fewer in Omenn syndrome and CID/AS patients than controls.

V was clipped by 3 bases and J by 4 bases, with 12 bases between them. The germline V gene encodes CDR1 LNHDA and CDR2 SQIVND (reference sequence). This CDR3 has 15 amino acids. Remarks on this clone: Its antigen is unknown.

The sorted conventional CD4+ T cells were CD25-low and CD127-high, with genomic DNA sequenced. RAG-deficient patients with SCID, Omenn syndrome, or combined immunodeficiency. TCRdb's copy holds only in-frame clones and misses some; the assay was immunoSEQ multiplex PCR. The sample holds roughly 10,000 clones; more than 90% are singletons and the top ten take over 1.3%. The rearrangement links TRBV19 to TRBJ2-2; the D is unclear. The receptor comes from a human donor with RAG deficiency presenting as severe combined immunodeficiency. Input material: CD4+ effector T cells sorted from blood. Here the CDR3 reads CASSIQAVSTGELFF. The CDR3 region has the DNA TGTGCCAGTAGTATTCAGGCCGTAAGCACCGGGGAGCTGTTTTTT.